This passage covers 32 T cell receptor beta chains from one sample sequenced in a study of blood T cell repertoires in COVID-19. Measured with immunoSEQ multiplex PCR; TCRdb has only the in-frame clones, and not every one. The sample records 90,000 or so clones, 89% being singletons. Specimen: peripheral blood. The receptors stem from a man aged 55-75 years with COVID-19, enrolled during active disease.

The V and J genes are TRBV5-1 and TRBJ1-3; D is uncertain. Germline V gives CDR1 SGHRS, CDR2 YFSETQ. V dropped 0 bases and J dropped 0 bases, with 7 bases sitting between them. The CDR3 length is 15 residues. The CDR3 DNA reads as TGCGCCAGCAGCTTGGAAACAGTCTCTGGAAACACCATATATTTT. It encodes CASSLETVSGNTIYF.

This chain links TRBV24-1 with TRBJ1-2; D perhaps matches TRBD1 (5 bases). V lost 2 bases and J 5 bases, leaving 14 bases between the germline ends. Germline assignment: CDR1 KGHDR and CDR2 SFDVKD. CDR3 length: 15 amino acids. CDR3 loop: CATSDSTVEPYGYTF. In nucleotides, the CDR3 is TGTGCCACCAGTGATTCGACAGTGGAGCCTTATGGCTACACCTTC.

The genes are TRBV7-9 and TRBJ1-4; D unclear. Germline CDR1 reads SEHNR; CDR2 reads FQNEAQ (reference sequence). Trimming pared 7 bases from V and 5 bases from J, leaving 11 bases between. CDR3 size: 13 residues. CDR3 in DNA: TGTGCCAGCAATCAGCCGGGGAATGAAAAACTGTTTTTT. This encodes CASNQPGNEKLFF.

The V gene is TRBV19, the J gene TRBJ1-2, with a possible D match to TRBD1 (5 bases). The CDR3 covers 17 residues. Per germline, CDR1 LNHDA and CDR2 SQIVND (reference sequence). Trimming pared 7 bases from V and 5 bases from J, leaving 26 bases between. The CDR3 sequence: CASTPSTATGENYGYTF. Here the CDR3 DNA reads TGTGCCAGTACCCCCTCAACGGCCACAGGAGAAAATTATGGCTACACCTTC.

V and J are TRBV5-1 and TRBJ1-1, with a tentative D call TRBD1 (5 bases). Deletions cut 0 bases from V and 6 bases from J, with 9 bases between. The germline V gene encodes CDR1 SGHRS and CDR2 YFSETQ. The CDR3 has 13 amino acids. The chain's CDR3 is CASSLGWGAEAFF. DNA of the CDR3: TGCGCCAGCAGCTTGGGGTGGGGGGCTGAAGCTTTCTTT.

The DNA for the CDR3 is TGTGCCAGCAGCCCGGACAGGGCGAACACTGAAGCTTTCTTT. Its translation is CASSPDRANTEAFF. J is TRBJ1-1 and V is TRBV9; 8 bases fit TRBD1. V shed 4 bases and J 1 base; nucleotides not matched to a gene: 3. This CDR3 is 14 amino acids long. In germline, CDR1 is SGDLS, CDR2 YYNGEE. The full variable domain, with the rest looked up from reference TRBV9 and TRBJ1-1, is DSGVTQTPKHLITATGQRVTLRCSPRSGDLSVYWYQQSLDQGLQFLIQYYNGEERAKGNILERFSAQQFPDLHSELNLSSLELGDSALYFCASSPDRANTEAFFGQGTRLTVV.

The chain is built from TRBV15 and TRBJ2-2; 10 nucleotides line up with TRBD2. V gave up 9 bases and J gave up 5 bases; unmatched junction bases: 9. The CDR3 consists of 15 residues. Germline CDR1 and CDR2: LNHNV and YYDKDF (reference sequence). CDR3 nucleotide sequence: TGTGCCACTCAGATAGCGGGAGGAGGAACCGGGGAGCTGTTTTTT. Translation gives CATQIAGGGTGELFF.

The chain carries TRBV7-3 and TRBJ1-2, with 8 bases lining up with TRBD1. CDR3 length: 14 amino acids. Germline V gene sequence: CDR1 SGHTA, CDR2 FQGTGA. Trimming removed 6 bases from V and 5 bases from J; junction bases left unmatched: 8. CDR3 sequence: CASSDGQGKYGYTF. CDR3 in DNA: TGTGCCAGCAGTGATGGACAGGGAAAGTATGGCTACACCTTC.

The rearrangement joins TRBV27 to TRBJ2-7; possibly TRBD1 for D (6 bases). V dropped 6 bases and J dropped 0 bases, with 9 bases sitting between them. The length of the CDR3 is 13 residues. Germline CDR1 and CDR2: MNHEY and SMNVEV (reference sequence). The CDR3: CASSTGPSYEQYF. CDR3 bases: TGTGCCAGCAGCACAGGGCCCTCCTACGAGCAGTACTTC.

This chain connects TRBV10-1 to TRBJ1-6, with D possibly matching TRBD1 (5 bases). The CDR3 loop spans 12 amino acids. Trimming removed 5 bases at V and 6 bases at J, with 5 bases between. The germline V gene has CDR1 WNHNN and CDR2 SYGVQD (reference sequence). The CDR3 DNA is TGCGCCAGCAGTCAGGGTAATTCACCCCTCCACTTT. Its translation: CASSQGNSPLHF.

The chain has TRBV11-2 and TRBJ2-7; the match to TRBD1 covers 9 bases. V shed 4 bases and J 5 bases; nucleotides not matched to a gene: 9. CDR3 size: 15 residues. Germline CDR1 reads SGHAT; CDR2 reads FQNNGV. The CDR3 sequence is CASSSGQGPTDEQYF. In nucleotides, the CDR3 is TGTGCCAGCAGCTCGGGACAGGGCCCGACGGACGAGCAGTACTTC.

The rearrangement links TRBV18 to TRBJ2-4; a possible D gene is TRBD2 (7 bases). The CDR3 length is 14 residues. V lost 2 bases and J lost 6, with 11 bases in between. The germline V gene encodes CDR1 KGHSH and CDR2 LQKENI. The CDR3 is CASSPNRGANIQYF. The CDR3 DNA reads TGTGCCAGCTCACCAAACCGGGGGGCAAACATTCAGTACTTC.

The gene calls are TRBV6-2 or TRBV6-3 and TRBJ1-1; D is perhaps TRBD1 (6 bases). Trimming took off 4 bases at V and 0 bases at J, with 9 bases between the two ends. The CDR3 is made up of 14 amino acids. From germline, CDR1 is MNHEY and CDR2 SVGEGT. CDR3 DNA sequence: TGTGCCAGCAGTTTAACAGGGTTGAACACTGAAGCTTTCTTT. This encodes CASSLTGLNTEAFF.

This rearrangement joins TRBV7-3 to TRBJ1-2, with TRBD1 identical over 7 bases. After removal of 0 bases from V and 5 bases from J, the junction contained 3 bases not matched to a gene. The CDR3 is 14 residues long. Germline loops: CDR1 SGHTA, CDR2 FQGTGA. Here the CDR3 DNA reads TGTGCCAGCAGCTTAACGCCAGGGGGGTATGGCTACACCTTC. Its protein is CASSLTPGGYGYTF.

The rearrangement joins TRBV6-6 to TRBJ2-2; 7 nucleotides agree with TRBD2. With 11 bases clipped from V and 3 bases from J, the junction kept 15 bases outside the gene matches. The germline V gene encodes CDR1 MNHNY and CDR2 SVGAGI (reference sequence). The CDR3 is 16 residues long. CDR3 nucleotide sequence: TGTGCCGCATCCGGGTTGACTAGCCGTGACACCGGGGAGCTGTTTTTT. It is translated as CAASGLTSRDTGELFF.

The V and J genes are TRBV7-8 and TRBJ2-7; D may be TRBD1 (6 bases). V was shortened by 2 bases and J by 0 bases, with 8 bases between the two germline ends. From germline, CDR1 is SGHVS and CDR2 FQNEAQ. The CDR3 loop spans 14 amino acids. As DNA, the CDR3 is TGTGCCAGCAGCTTACAGGGGAGCTCCTACGAGCAGTACTTC. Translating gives CASSLQGSSYEQYF.

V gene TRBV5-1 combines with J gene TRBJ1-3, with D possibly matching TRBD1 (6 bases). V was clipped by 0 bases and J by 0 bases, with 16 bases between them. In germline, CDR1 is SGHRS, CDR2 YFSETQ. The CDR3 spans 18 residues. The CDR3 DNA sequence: TGCGCCAGCAGCTTGGGCCCAACTCAACAGGGCTCTGGAAACACCATATATTTT. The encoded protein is CASSLGPTQQGSGNTIYF.

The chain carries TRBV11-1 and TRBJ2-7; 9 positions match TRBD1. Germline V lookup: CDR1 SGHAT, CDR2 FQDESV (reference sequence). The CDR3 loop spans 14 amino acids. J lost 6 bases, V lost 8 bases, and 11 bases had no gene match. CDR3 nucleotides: TGTGCCAGCGGTAGGGGACAGGGAGTGGGCGAGCAGTACTTC. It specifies CASGRGQGVGEQYF.

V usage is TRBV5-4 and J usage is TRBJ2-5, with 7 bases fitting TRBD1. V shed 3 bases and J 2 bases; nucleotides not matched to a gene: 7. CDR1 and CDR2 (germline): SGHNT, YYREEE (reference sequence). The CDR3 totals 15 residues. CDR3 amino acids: CASSSSGTAQETQYF. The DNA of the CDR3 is TGTGCCAGCAGCTCCTCCGGGACAGCTCAAGAGACCCAGTACTTC.

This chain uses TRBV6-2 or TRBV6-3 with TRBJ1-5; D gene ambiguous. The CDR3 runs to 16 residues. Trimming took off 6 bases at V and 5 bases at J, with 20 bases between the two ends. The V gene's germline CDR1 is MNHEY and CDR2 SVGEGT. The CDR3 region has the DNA TGTGCCAGCAGCCACGCTAACTCCTTGCGTTATCAGCCCCAGCATTTT. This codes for CASSHANSLRYQPQHF.

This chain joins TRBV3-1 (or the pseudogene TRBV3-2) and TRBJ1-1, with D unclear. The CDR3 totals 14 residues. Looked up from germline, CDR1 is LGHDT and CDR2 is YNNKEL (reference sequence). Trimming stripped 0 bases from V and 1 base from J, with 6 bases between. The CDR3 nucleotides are TGTGCCAGCAGCCAAGAGAGTCGGAACACTGAAGCTTTCTTT. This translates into CASSQESRNTEAFF.

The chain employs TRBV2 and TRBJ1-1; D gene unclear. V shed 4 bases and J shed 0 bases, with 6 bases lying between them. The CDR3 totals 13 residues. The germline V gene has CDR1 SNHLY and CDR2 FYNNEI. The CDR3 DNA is TGTGCCAGCAGTGGACATATGAACACTGAAGCTTTCTTT. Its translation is CASSGHMNTEAFF.

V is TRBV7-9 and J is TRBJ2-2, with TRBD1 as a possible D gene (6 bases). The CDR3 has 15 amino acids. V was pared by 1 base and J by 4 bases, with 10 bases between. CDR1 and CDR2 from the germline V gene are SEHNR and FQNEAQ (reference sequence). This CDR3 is CASSLEQGPTGELFF. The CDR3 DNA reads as TGTGCCAGCAGCTTAGAACAGGGACCCACCGGGGAGCTGTTTTTT.

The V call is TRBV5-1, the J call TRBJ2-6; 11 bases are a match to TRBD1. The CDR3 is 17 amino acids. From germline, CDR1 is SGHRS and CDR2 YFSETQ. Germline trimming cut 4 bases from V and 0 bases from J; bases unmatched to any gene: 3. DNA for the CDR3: TGCGCCAGCAGCAGGGACAGGGGGAGCTCTGGGGCCAACGTCCTGACTTTC. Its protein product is CASSRDRGSSGANVLTF. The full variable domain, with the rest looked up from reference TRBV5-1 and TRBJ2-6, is KAGVTQTPRYLIKTRGQQVTLSCSPISGHRSVSWYQQTPGQGLQFLFEYFSETQRNKGNFPGRFSGRQFSNSRSEMNVSTLELGDSALYLCASSRDRGSSGANVLTFGAGSRLTVL.

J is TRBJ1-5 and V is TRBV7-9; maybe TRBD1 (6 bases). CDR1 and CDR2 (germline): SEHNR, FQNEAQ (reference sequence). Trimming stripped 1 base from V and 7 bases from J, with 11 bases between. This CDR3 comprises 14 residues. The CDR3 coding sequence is TGTGCCAGCAGCTTAGATGGGGGGGCACAGCCCCAGCATTTT. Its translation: CASSLDGGAQPQHF.

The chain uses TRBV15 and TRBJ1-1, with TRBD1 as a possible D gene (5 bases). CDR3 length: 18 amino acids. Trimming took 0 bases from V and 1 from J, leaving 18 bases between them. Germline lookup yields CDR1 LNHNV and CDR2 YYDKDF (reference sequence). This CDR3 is CATSRDLSKLDRNTEAFF. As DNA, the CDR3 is TGTGCCACCAGCAGAGATCTATCCAAATTAGACAGGAACACTGAAGCTTTCTTT.

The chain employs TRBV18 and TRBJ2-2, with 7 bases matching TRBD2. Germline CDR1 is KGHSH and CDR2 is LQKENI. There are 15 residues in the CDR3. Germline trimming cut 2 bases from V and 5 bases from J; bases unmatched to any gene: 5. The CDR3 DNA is TGTGCCAGCTCACCAACGGGACTACCAACCGGGGAGCTGTTTTTT. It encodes CASSPTGLPTGELFF.

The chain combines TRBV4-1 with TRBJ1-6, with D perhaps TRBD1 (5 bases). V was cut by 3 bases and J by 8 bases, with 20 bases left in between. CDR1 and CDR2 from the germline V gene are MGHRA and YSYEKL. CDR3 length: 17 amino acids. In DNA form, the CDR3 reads TGCGCCAGCAGCCATAGGGCAGGGTACTGGAAGGATTCACCCCTCCACTTT. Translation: CASSHRAGYWKDSPLHF.

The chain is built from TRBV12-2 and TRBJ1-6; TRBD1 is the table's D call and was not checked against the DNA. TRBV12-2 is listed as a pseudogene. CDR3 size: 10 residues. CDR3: CASRSPTLHF. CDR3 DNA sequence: TGTGCAAGTCGCTCCCCCACCCTCCACTTT.

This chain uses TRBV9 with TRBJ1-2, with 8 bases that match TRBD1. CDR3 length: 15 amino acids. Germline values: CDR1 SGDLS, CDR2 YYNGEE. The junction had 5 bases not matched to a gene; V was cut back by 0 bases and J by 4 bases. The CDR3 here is CASSVGQGAVYGYTF. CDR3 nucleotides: TGTGCCAGCAGCGTAGGGCAGGGGGCAGTCTATGGCTACACCTTC. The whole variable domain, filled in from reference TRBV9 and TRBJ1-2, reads DSGVTQTPKHLITATGQRVTLRCSPRSGDLSVYWYQQSLDQGLQFLIQYYNGEERAKGNILERFSAQQFPDLHSELNLSSLELGDSALYFCASSVGQGAVYGYTFGSGTRLTVV.

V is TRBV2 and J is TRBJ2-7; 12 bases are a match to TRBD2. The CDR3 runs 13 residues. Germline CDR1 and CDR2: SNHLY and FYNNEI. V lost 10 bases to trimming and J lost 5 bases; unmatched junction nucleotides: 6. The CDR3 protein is CAISTSGSHEQYF. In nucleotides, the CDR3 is TGTGCCATCTCGACTAGCGGGAGCCACGAGCAGTACTTC. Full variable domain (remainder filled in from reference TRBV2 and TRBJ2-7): EPEVTQTPSHQVTQMGQEVILRCVPISNHLYFYWYRQILGQKVEFLVSFYNNEISEKSEIFDDQFSVERPDGSNFTLKIRSTKLEDSAMYFCAISTSGSHEQYFGPGTRLTVT.

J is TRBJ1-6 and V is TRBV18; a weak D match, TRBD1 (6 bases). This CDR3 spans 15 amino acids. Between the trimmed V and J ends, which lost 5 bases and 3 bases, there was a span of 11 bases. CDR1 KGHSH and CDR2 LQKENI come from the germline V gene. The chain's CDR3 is CASSSDSRYNSPLHF. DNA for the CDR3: TGTGCCAGCTCATCGGACAGTCGCTATAATTCACCCCTCCACTTT.